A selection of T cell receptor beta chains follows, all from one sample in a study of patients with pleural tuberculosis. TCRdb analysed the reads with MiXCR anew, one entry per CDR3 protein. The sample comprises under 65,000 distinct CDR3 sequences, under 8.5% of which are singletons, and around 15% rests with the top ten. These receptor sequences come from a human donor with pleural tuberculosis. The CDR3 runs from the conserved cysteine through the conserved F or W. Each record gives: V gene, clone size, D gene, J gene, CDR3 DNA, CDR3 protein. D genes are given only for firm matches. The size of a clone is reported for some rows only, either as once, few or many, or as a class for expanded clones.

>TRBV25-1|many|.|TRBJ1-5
TGTGCCAGCAGTTCCCAGGGGTCCCAGCCCCAGCATTTT
CASSSQGSQPQHF
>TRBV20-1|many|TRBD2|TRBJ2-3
TGCAGTGCTAGAACCCAACGCGGGGCGGGGGTAACAGATACGCAGTATTTT
CSARTQRGAGVTDTQYF
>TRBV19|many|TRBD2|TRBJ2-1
TGTGCCAGTAGTCCTTTAGCGGGAGGGAGAAATGAGCAGTTCTTC
CASSPLAGGRNEQFF
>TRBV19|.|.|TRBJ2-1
TGTGCCAGTAGTATTTTTTCGGGCACCAACAATGAGCAGTTCTTC
CASSIFSGTNNEQFF
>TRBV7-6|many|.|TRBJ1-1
TGTGCCAGCAGCTTAACAATCTCTGGCACTGAAGCTTTCTTT
CASSLTISGTEAFF
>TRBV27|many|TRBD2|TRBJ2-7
TGTGCCAGCAGTTTTTCCCGACTAGCGGGAACCGAGCAGTACTTC
CASSFSRLAGTEQYF
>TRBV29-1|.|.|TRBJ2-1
TGCAGCGTTGTAGCGGCGGATCACAATGAGCAGTTCTTC
CSVVAADHNEQFF
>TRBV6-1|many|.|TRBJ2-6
TGTGCCAGCAAACAGGGATCTGGGGCCAACGTCCTGACTTTC
CASKQGSGANVLTF
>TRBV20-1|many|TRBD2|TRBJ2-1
TGCAGTGCTACCCGGCAGGCTAGCGGGAGCGATGAGCAGTTCTTC
CSATRQASGSDEQFF
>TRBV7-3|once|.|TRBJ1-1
TGTGCCAGCAGCGACACAGGGATGAACACTGAAGCTTTCTTT
CASSDTGMNTEAFF
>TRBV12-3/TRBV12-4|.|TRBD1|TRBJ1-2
TGTGCCAGCAGCGAACTGACAGGGCTTCGCGGCTACACCTTC
CASSELTGLRGYTF
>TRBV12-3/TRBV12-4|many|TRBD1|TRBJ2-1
TGTGCCAGCAGTTTGCTGGGACAGGTGAACAATGAGCAGTTCTTC
CASSLLGQVNNEQFF
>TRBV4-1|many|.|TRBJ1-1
TGCGCCAGCAGCCAAGATCGTGAGGTCGGAGGGAGCCCTGAAGCTTTCTTT
CASSQDREVGGSPEAFF
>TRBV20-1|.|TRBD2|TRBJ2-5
TGCAGTGCTACTGGACTAGCGGGCCAAGAGACCCAGTACTTC
CSATGLAGQETQYF
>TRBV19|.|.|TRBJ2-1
TGTGCCTCCCAGGAGGGGGGCTACAATGAGCAGTTCTTC
CASQEGGYNEQFF
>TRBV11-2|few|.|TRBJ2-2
TGTGCCAGCAGGGAACAGGGAACCGGGGAGCTGTTTTTT
CASREQGTGELFF
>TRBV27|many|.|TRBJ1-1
TGTGCCAGCAGTTTAATGGGGGGCTTAAGTGAAGCTTTCTTT
CASSLMGGLSEAFF
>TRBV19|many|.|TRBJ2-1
TGTGCCAGTAGTATAGTAGGGACTCCATACAATGAGCAGTTCTTC
CASSIVGTPYNEQFF
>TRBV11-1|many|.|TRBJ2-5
TGTGCCAGCAGCTTAAGTGGACTGCAAGAGACCCAGTACTTC
CASSLSGLQETQYF
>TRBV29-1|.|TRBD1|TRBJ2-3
TGCAGCGTTGAAGATAGCGGACAGGGATTCACAGATACGCAGTATTTT
CSVEDSGQGFTDTQYF
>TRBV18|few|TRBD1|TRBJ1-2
TGTGCCAGCTCACCACGGACTAGAGAAGGGGACAGGCAATATGGCTACACCTTC
CASSPRTREGDRQYGYTF
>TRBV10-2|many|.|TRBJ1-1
TGCGCCAGCAGCCCCGCGGGGGCGGGCACTGAAGCTTTCTTT
CASSPAGAGTEAFF
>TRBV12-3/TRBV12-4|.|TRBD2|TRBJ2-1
TGTGCCAGCAATTCCCCGGGACTAGCGGTACATGAGCAGTTCTTC
CASNSPGLAVHEQFF
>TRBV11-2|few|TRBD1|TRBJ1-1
TGTGCCAGCAGCTTGGAGGGACAGGGAGTCGGGACTTTCTTT
CASSLEGQGVGTFF
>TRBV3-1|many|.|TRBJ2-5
TGTGCCAGCAGCCAAGAAAGGAGTTGGACCCAGTACTTC
CASSQERSWTQYF
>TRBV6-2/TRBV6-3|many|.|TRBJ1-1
TGTGCCAGCAGTTGGGCCGTGGGGACTGAAGCTTTCTTT
CASSWAVGTEAFF
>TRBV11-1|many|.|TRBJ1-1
TGTGCCAGCAGCCTAGACACCCAGAACACTGAAGCTTTCTTT
CASSLDTQNTEAFF
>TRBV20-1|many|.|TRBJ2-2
TGCAGTGCGTACCAGGGTTCGGGGACCGGGGAGCTGTTTTTT
CSAYQGSGTGELFF
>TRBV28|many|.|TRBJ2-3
TGTGCCAGCAGTTTACCGGGCGGCTGGGATACGCAGTATTTT
CASSLPGGWDTQYF
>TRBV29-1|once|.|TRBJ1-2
TGCAGCGTTGACATGGGAAATGCCTATGGCTACACCTTC
CSVDMGNAYGYTF
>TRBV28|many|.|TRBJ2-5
TGTGCCAGCAGTTTATCGGGGAGCAGAGAGACCCAGTACTTC
CASSLSGSRETQYF
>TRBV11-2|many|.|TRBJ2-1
TGTGCCAGCAGCTTAGGCAGCGATGAGCAGTTCTTC
CASSLGSDEQFF
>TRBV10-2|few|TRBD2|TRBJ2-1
TGCGCCAGCAACCTAGCGGGGGAGGGGTTGAATGAGCAGTTCTTC
CASNLAGEGLNEQFF
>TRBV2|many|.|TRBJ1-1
TGTGCCAGCACCAGGACAGTTAACACTGAAGCTTTCTTT
CASTRTVNTEAFF
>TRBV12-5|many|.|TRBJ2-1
TGTGCTAGTGGTTTGCATAGCTCCTACAATGAGCAGTTCTTC
CASGLHSSYNEQFF
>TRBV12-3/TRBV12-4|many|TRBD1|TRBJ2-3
TGTGCCAGCAGTTTGGGGACCGGGACAGTCACAGATACGCAGTATTTT
CASSLGTGTVTDTQYF
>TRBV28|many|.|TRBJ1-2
TGTGCCAGCAGTCCCAGGACAGACTTTAACTATGGCTACACCTTC
CASSPRTDFNYGYTF
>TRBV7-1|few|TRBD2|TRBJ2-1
TGTGCCAGCAGCTCATCCGGGACTAGGGCCTACAATGAGCAGTTCTTC
CASSSSGTRAYNEQFF